A selection of T cell receptor beta chains follows, all from one sample in a study of blood T cells in healthy people across ages. Using its own MiXCR run on the 5' RACE reads, TCRdb lists one record per CDR3 protein. The data hold 1,500,000 or so distinct CDR3 sequences, with 45% to 70% observed a single time. Sequenced: blood. The receptor source for this set is a man aged 18 to 30 in good health. The CDR3 runs from the conserved cysteine through the conserved F or W. Each record gives: D gene, V gene, clone size, J gene, CDR3 DNA, CDR3 protein. A D gene is named only where the DNA matches it firmly. Only some rows state a clone size, as once, few, many or a class for expanded clones.

>NA|TRBV7-9|few|TRBJ2-2
TGTGCCAGCAGGACCGGGCTCGCGACAAGTCCCTTCTTGAACACCGGGGAGCTGTTTTTT
CASRTGLATSPFLNTGELFF
>NA|TRBV4-1|NA|TRBJ2-7
TGCGCCAGCAGCCGCGGACTAAATCAGGGGGAGCAGTACTTC
CASSRGLNQGEQYF
>NA|TRBV24-1|NA|TRBJ2-1
TGTGCCACCGGCTCGATGGACGCAGCCCCCTACAATGAGCAGTTCTTC
CATGSMDAAPYNEQFF
>TRBD1|TRBV4-1|NA|TRBJ2-1
TGCGCCAGCAGGTACGCCGGGACAGGGGGCCCCTACAATGAGCAGTTCTTC
CASRYAGTGGPYNEQFF
>NA|TRBV7-2|NA|TRBJ2-5
TGTGCCAGCAGTATCCCATCGGACTACCAGGAAGAGACCCAGTACTTC
CASSIPSDYQEETQYF
>NA|TRBV12-3/TRBV12-4|NA|TRBJ2-6
TGTGCCAGCAGTTACTTGACCCGCTCTGGGGCCAACGTCCTGACTTTC
CASSYLTRSGANVLTF
>TRBD1|TRBV6-6|few|TRBJ2-7
TGTGCCAGCAGTTACTCAGGACAGGGCGCCTACGAGCAGTACTTC
CASSYSGQGAYEQYF
>NA|TRBV6-5|NA|TRBJ2-5
TGTGCCAGCAGTTACTCCGGGGAAAACAATGAGCAGTACTTC
CASSYSGENNEQYF
>NA|TRBV20-1|NA|TRBJ2-1
TGCAGTGCCCTAGGGGGGATTGGGGTTTACAATGAGCAGTTCTTC
CSALGGIGVYNEQFF
>NA|TRBV28|NA|TRBJ1-2
TGTGCCAGCAGTGCCCCTACAGGGAGTGACTATGGCTACACCTTC
CASSAPTGSDYGYTF
>NA|TRBV2|NA|TRBJ2-5
TGTGTCAGCGGGTTGACTCCCCAAGAGACCCAGTACTTC
CVSGLTPQETQYF
>NA|TRBV7-9|NA|TRBJ2-3
TGTGCCAGCAGCGCCCCCCCACAGGAGAGCACAGATACGCAGTATTTT
CASSAPPQESTDTQYF
>NA|TRBV6-5|NA|TRBJ1-2
TGTGCCAGCACACAAGTGGGGGCTAACTATGGCTACACCTTC
CASTQVGANYGYTF
>TRBD1|TRBV4-1|few|TRBJ1-2
TGCGCCAGCAGCCAACCGGGACAGGGGGCCTATGGCTACACCTTC
CASSQPGQGAYGYTF
>TRBD1|TRBV28|NA|TRBJ2-4
TGTGCCAGCAGTTCCCGACAGGGGAAGATGCATGAGCAGTACTTC
CASSSRQGKMHEQYF
>NA|TRBV15|NA|TRBJ2-3
TGTGCCACCAGCACTTCAGGGATATCTGCCCTCGGGACAGATACGCAGTATTTT
CATSTSGISALGTDTQYF
>NA|TRBV7-9|NA|TRBJ2-3
TGTGCCAGCAGCCTCCGACTAGTCACAGATACGCAGTATTTT
CASSLRLVTDTQYF
>TRBD2|TRBV27|NA|TRBJ2-2
TGTACCAGCAAGTTCGGTGCGGGGGCCGGGGAGCTGTTTTTT
CTSKFGAGAGELFF
>NA|TRBV4-1|NA|TRBJ2-5
TGCGCCAGCAGGAGCCGAGTGGACGAGACCCAGTACTTC
CASRSRVDETQYF
>TRBD1|TRBV29-1|NA|TRBJ1-4
TGCAGCGTCGAGGCCAGAGAAAGGACAGGTTTAAATGAAAAACTGTTTTTT
CSVEARERTGLNEKLFF
>NA|TRBV27|NA|TRBJ2-7
TGTGCCAGCAGTCTGACTAGGGGATCTAGCGAGCAGTACTTC
CASSLTRGSSEQYF
>TRBD1|TRBV5-1|NA|TRBJ2-2
TGCGCCAGCAGACGGGGACAGTCGAACACCGGGGAGCTGTTTTTT
CASRRGQSNTGELFF
>TRBD2|TRBV5-5|NA|TRBJ2-3
TGTGCCAGCAGTATGGGACTAGCGGGACCCAATCCTCTAGATACGCAGTATTTT
CASSMGLAGPNPLDTQYF
>NA|TRBV24-1|few|TRBJ2-3
TGTGCCACCAGTGATTCTTGGACAGACACAGATACGCAGTATTTT
CATSDSWTDTDTQYF
>NA|TRBV5-1|few|TRBJ2-3
TGCGCCAGCTCCAGACTCCGACTGAATGGCACAGATACGCAGTATTTT
CASSRLRLNGTDTQYF
>NA|TRBV3-1|NA|TRBJ2-7
TGTGCCAGCAGCCAAGAGGGCCTAGCCGAGATCTCCTACGAGCAGTACTTC
CASSQEGLAEISYEQYF
>NA|TRBV4-1|few|TRBJ1-2
TGCGCCAGCAGCCAATATGAAACGAATTCTAACTATGGCTACACCTTC
CASSQYETNSNYGYTF
>TRBD1|TRBV10-3|NA|TRBJ2-7
TGTGCCATCAGTGACCGGGACAGACCCTACGAGCAGTACTTC
CAISDRDRPYEQYF